The 2 T cell receptor beta chains in this list originate from one sample, sequenced in a study of T cells in tuberculosis. Stated time point: new active TB diagnosis, blood taken before or within 7 days of starting treatment. The repertoire was sequenced with immunoSEQ multiplex PCR; TCRdb's copy has only in-frame clones and lacks some. Here the sample spans about 34,000 clones, 93% being singletons. The material sequenced was PBMCs, taken at tuberculosis diagnosis. The receptors shown here come from an adult with tuberculosis.

The genes are TRBV27 and TRBJ1-1; D is possibly TRBD1 (6 bases). The CDR3 extends over 17 amino acids. Germline V gene lookup returns CDR1 MNHEY and CDR2 SMNVEV (reference sequence). V dropped 2 bases and J dropped 5 bases, with 21 bases sitting between them. In DNA form, the CDR3 reads TGTGCCAGCAGTTTACCCCCTACGGGCCTCGGGACAACTGAAGCTTTCTTT. This encodes CASSLPPTGLGTTEAFF.

The chain employs TRBV27 and TRBJ1-5; 8 bases align to TRBD1. Germline CDR1 and CDR2: MNHEY and SMNVEV (reference sequence). This CDR3 region has 14 residues. V gave up 5 bases and J gave up 7 bases; unmatched junction bases: 7. The DNA for the CDR3 is TGTGCCAGCAGTCCCCGGACAGGGAACCAGCCCCAGCATTTT. Translating it yields CASSPRTGNQPQHF.